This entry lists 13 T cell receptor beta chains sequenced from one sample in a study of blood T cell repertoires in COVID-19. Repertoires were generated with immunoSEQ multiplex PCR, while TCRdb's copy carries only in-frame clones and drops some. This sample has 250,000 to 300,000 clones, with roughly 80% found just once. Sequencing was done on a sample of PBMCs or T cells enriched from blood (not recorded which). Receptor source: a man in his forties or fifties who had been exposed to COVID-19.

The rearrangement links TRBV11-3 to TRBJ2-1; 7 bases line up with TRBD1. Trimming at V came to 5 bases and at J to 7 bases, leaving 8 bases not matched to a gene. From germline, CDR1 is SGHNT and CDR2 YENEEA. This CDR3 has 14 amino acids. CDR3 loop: CASSQGDLRNEQFF. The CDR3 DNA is TGTGCCAGCAGCCAGGGGGATCTGAGGAATGAGCAGTTCTTC.

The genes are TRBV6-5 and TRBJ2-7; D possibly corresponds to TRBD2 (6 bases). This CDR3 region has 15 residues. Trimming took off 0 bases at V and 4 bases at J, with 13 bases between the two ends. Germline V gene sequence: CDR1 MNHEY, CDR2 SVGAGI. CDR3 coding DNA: TGTGCCAGCAGTTACTCCACTAGCCCAAGGTACGAGCAGTACTTC. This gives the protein CASSYSTSPRYEQYF.

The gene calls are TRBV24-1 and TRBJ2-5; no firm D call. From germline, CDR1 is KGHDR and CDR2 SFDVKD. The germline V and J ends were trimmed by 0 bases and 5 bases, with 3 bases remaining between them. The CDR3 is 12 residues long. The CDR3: CATSDLSETQYF. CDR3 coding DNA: TGTGCCACCAGTGATTTGTCGGAGACCCAGTACTTC.

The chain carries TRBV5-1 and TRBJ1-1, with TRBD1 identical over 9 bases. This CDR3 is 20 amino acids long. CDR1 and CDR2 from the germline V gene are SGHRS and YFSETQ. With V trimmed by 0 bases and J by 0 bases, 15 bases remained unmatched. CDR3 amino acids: CASSLAGFQGQGGMNTEAFF. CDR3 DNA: TGCGCCAGCAGCTTGGCCGGGTTTCAGGGACAGGGAGGGATGAACACTGAAGCTTTCTTT.

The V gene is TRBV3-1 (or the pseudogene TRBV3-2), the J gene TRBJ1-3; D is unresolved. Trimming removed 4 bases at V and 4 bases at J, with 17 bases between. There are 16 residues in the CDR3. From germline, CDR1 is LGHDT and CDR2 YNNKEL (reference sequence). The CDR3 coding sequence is TGTGCCAGCAGCCCGAGGTGGTCAAAACGGGGAAACACCATATATTTT. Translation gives CASSPRWSKRGNTIYF.

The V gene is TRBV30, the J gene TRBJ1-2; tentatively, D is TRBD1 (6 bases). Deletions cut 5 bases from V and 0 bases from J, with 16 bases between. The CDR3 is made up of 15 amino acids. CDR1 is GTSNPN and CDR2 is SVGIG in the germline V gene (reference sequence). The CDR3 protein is CAWSQGELANYGYTF. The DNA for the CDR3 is TGTGCCTGGTCACAGGGAGAATTGGCTAACTATGGCTACACCTTC.

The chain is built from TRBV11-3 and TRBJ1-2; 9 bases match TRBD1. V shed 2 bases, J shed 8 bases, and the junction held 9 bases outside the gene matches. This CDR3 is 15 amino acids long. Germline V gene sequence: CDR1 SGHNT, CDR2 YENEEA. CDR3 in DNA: TGTGCCAGCAGCTTAAGAACCGGGACAGGGTCCGGCTACACCTTC. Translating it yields CASSLRTGTGSGYTF.

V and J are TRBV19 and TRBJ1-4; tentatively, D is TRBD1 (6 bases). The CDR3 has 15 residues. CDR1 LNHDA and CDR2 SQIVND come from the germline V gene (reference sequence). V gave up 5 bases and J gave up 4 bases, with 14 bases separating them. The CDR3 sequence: CASSVGQHFNEKLFF. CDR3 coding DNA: TGTGCCAGTAGTGTAGGACAGCACTTTAATGAAAAACTGTTTTTT.

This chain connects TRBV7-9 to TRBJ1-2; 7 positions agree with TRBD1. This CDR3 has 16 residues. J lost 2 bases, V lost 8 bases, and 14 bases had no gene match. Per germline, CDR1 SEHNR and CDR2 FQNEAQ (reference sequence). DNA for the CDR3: TGTGCCAGCGACGGAGTCCGCCAGGGACAGAACTATGGCTACACCTTC. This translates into CASDGVRQGQNYGYTF.

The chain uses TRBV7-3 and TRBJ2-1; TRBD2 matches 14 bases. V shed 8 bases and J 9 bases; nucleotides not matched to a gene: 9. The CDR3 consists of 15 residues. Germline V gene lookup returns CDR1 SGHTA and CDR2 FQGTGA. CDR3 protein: CASASGLAGEAEQFF. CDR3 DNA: TGTGCCAGCGCTTCGGGACTAGCGGGAGAGGCTGAGCAGTTCTTC.

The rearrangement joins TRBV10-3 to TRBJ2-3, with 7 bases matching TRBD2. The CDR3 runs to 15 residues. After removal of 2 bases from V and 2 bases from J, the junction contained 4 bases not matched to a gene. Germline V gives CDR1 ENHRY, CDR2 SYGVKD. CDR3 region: CAISETSVDTDTQYF. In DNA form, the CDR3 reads TGTGCCATCAGTGAGACTAGCGTGGACACAGATACGCAGTATTTT.

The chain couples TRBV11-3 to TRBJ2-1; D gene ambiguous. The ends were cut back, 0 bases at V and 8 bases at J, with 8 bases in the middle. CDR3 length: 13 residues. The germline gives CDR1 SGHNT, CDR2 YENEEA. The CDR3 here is CASSLEERHEQFF. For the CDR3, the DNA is TGTGCCAGCAGCTTAGAGGAGCGCCATGAGCAGTTCTTC.

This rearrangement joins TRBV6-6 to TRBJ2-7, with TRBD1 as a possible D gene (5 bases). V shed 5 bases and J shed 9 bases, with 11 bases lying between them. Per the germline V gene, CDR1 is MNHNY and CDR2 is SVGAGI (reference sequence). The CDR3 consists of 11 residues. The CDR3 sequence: CASSHQGGQYF. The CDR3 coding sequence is TGTGCCAGCAGTCACCAGGGCGGGCAGTACTTC.